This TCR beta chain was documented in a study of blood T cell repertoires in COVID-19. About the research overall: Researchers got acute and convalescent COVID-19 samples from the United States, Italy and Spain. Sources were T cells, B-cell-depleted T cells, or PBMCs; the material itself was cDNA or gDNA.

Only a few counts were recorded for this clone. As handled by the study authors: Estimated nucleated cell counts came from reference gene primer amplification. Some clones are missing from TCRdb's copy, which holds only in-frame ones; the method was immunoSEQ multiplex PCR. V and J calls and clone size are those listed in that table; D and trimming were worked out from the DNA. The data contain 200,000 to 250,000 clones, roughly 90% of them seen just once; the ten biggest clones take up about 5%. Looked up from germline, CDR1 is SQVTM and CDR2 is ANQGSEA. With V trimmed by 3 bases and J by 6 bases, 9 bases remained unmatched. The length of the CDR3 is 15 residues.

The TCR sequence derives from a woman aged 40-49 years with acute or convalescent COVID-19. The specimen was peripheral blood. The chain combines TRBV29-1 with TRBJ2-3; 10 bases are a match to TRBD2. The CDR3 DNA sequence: TGCAGCGTTGATCGGAGCGGGGGGGCAGCGGATACGCAGTATTTT. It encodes CSVDRSGGAADTQYF.